The 2 T cell receptor beta chains presented below share a single source sample, sequenced in a study of lymphopenia after photon versus proton radiotherapy (dated by TCRdb to the late 2010s). Library construction relied on the immunoSEQ multiplex PCR assay. TCRdb's version of the immuneACCESS table is confined to in-frame rearrangements and falls short of the full clone set. An unresolved V gene accounts for under half of the shortfall where checked; the remainder is of unknown origin. The sample table contains approximately 170,000 clones; only one count was recorded for approximately 86% of them. Together, the top ten hold roughly 4.7% of the sample. The source material was peripheral blood, sampled from a patient treated with photon-based radiotherapy. These TCRs come from a middle-aged man with gastric cancer.

The chain recombines TRBV7-2 with TRBJ2-3; D is uncertain. Per the germline V gene, CDR1 is SGHTA and CDR2 is FQGNSA. Between the trimmed V and J ends, which lost 4 bases and 0 bases, there was a span of 14 bases. This CDR3 is 16 amino acids long. CDR3 bases: TGTGCCAGCAGCTCCCAGGCGCGAGCTAGCACAGATACGCAGTATTTT. It is translated as CASSSQARASTDTQYF.

This CDR3 reads CASSEAHQGQGYGYTF. The CDR3 DNA reads TGTGCCAGCAGTGAAGCGCATCAAGGACAGGGGTATGGCTACACCTTC. This chain uses TRBV6-1 with TRBJ1-2; 9 bases agree with TRBD1. CDR3 size: 16 residues. Trimming removed 0 bases from V and 5 bases from J; junction bases left unmatched: 7. Germline V gene sequence: CDR1 MNHNS, CDR2 SASEGT.